The 22 T cell receptor beta chains below all came from one sample that was sequenced in a study of patients and donors after allogeneic stem cell transplantation. TCRdb re-called the RT-PCR reads through MiXCR, storing one row per CDR3 protein. The data hold under 170,000 distinct CDR3 sequences, with about a third observed a single time. Sequencing was done on a sample of blood, either unsorted or a sorted T cell fraction (not recorded which). The source of these receptors is a human donor who was either an allogeneic HSCT recipient or a stem cell or donor lymphocyte infusion donor (not recorded which). It is not recorded whose cells these are; they may come from a transplant donor.

This chain connects TRBV6-1 to TRBJ1-6; TRBD1 is a possible D gene (5 bases). CDR1 and CDR2 (germline): MNHNS, SASEGT. The length of the CDR3 is 14 residues. V lost 7 bases and J 0 bases, leaving 7 bases between the germline ends. CDR3 residues: CASNGGSYNSPLHF. CDR3 sequence (DNA): TGTGCCAGCAATGGGGGCTCCTATAATTCACCCCTCCACTTT.

The rearrangement joins TRBV5-6 to TRBJ1-6; TRBD1 aligns across 9 bases. The CDR3 is 16 amino acids. J was trimmed by 5 bases and V by 4 bases; bases with no gene match: 7. Per germline, CDR1 SGHDT and CDR2 YYEEEE. The CDR3 bases are TGTGCCAGCAGCCTGGGACAGGGTCGACATAATTCACCCCTCCACTTT. It translates to CASSLGQGRHNSPLHF.

The V gene is TRBV7-3, the J gene TRBJ2-5; possibly TRBD2 for D (5 bases). This CDR3 region has 12 residues. Between the trimmed V and J ends, which lost 3 bases and 5 bases, there was a span of 7 bases. CDR1 is SGHTA and CDR2 is FQGTGA in the germline V gene. The CDR3 loop is CASSFPGETQYF. DNA for the CDR3: TGTGCCAGCAGCTTCCCGGGGGAGACCCAGTACTTC.

The CDR3 nucleotides are TGTGCCAGCAGTTGGGCCGGTATTGGGGAACTGTTTTTT. Its protein is CASSWAGIGELFF. V is TRBV12-3 or TRBV12-4 and J is TRBJ1-4; D uncertain. This CDR3 has 13 amino acids. Trimming stripped 4 bases from V and 12 bases from J, with 15 bases between.

The CDR3 DNA is TGCGCCAGCAGCCAAGATTGGGACAGATCCTATGGCTACACCTTC. Translating gives CASSQDWDRSYGYTF. This chain links TRBV4-3 with TRBJ1-2; TRBD1 aligns across 7 bases. Germline V gene lookup returns CDR1 LGHNA and CDR2 YSLEER. The CDR3 has 15 residues. Germline trimming cut 0 bases from V and 4 bases from J; bases unmatched to any gene: 5.

This clonotype was seen only a few times. The chain joins TRBV6-2 or TRBV6-3 to TRBJ1-5; D perhaps matches TRBD1 (5 bases). V lost 4 bases to trimming and J lost 7 bases, with 11 bases between them. Germline values: CDR1 MNHEY, CDR2 SVGEGT. The CDR3 is made up of 13 amino acids. This chain's CDR3 is CASSFIGVQPQHF. The CDR3 bases are TGTGCCAGCAGTTTTATAGGGGTGCAGCCCCAGCATTTT.

The rearrangement uses TRBV7-3 and TRBJ2-3; the D gene is possibly TRBD2 (6 bases). Trimming cost V 5 bases and J 5 bases, with 14 bases left between them. This CDR3 has 14 amino acids. The germline gives CDR1 SGHTA, CDR2 FQGTGA. The CDR3 DNA follows: TGTGCCAGCAGCGCAAGGACCGGGGGAGATACGCAGTATTTT. Its protein is CASSARTGGDTQYF.

The rearrangement joins TRBV4-2 to TRBJ2-1, with D maybe TRBD2 (5 bases). From germline, CDR1 is LGHNA and CDR2 YNFKEQ. The CDR3 contains 13 residues. Trimming stripped 3 bases from V and 3 bases from J, with 6 bases between. The CDR3 nucleotides are TGTGCCAGCAGCCACGGGATCTACAATGAGCAGTTCTTC. Translated: CASSHGIYNEQFF.

This rearrangement joins TRBV6-5 to TRBJ2-4; 8 positions agree with TRBD2. This CDR3 region has 16 residues. Germline lookup yields CDR1 MNHEY and CDR2 SVGAGI. Trimming removed 2 bases from V and 6 bases from J; junction bases left unmatched: 9. CDR3: CASSYLAAGVGNIQYF. As DNA, the CDR3 is TGTGCCAGCAGTTACCTGGCAGCGGGGGTTGGAAACATTCAGTACTTC.

The rearrangement joins TRBV12-3 or TRBV12-4 to TRBJ1-1, with D unresolved. The V end was cut by 6 bases, the J end by 11 bases, with 22 bases between. This CDR3 spans 14 amino acids. The CDR3 loop reads CASRRGPGPPGAFF. CDR3 sequence (DNA): TGTGCCAGCAGACGAGGCCCCGGGCCTCCGGGGGCTTTCTTT.

The rearrangement uses TRBV20-1 and TRBJ2-7; 9 bases align to TRBD1. This CDR3 is built from 15 residues. V dropped 3 bases and J dropped 3; count of bases not matched to a gene: 9. Germline CDR1 and CDR2: DFQATT and SNEGSKA (reference sequence). The CDR3 DNA is TGCAGTGCTAGGGGTAATCCGGGACAGGGCTACGAGCAGTACGTC. Amino acids: CSARGNPGQGYEQYV.

This clonotype was recorded a few times. V is TRBV20-1 and J is TRBJ1-2; unclear D gene. This CDR3 is 10 amino acids long. The V end lost 6 bases, the J end lost 14 bases, and 16 bases lay between the germline ends. CDR1 and CDR2 (germline): DFQATT, SNEGSKA (reference sequence). CDR3 sequence reads: CSAHRTSGTF. CDR3 DNA: TGCAGTGCCCATAGGACCAGCGGGACCTTC.

The CDR3 sequence is CASSLGPSNEQFF. CDR3 DNA sequence: TGCGCCAGCAGCTTGGGACCGTCCAATGAGCAGTTCTTC. The chain recombines TRBV5-1 with TRBJ2-1, with D unclear. The germline V gene encodes CDR1 SGHRS and CDR2 YFSETQ. V lost 0 bases and J 6 bases, leaving 7 bases between the germline ends. The CDR3 covers 13 residues.

The J gene is TRBJ2-5, the V gene TRBV25-1; 12 positions agree with TRBD2. This CDR3 spans 14 amino acids. The germline CDR1 and CDR2 sequences are MGHDK and SYGVNS. J was trimmed by 6 bases and V by 4 bases; bases with no gene match: 3. The CDR3 loop is CASSALAGGQTQYF. The CDR3 DNA is TGTGCCAGCAGTGCACTAGCGGGGGGACAGACCCAGTACTTC.

This chain connects TRBV7-2 to TRBJ1-5; D not resolved. Trimming stripped 5 bases from V and 1 base from J, with 12 bases between. Germline V lookup: CDR1 SGHTA, CDR2 FQGNSA. There are 15 residues in the CDR3. CDR3 in DNA: TGTGCCAGCAGCCAACCCCGAGGCAGCAATCAGCCCCAGCATTTT. It yields the protein CASSQPRGSNQPQHF.

This clonotype was seen a single time. As DNA, the CDR3 is TGTGCCAGCAGCGTAGCGGCCCGGGACTACGAGCAGTACTTC. This translates into CASSVAARDYEQYF. The chain recombines TRBV9 with TRBJ2-7; a possible D gene is TRBD2 (5 bases). Germline CDR1 reads SGDLS; CDR2 reads YYNGEE. V was clipped by 0 bases and J by 3 bases, with 10 bases between them. The CDR3 has 14 amino acids.

V gene TRBV6-2 or TRBV6-3 combines with J gene TRBJ1-2, with a possible D match to TRBD1 (5 bases). The V end was cut by 11 bases, the J end by 5 bases, with 18 bases between. Germline CDR1 reads MNHEY; CDR2 reads SVGEGT. The CDR3 is 13 residues long. The CDR3 bases are TGTGCCGGTTCCGGGGCTCTGGGATATGGCTACACCTTC. Protein sequence: CAGSGALGYGYTF.

The chain combines TRBV27 with TRBJ1-2; possible D gene TRBD1, 5 bases. Per the germline V gene, CDR1 is MNHEY and CDR2 is SMNVEV (reference sequence). The V and J ends lost 0 bases and 4 bases respectively, with 12 bases between them. This CDR3 is built from 15 residues. CDR3 region: CASSLSRAGIYGYTF. The DNA of the CDR3 is TGTGCCAGCAGTTTATCGAGAGCAGGGATCTATGGCTACACCTTC.

The rearrangement joins TRBV4-2 to TRBJ2-2; unclear D gene. This CDR3 is 16 amino acids long. Germline CDR1 and CDR2: LGHNA and YNFKEQ. The V end was cut by 0 bases, the J end by 4 bases, with 12 bases between. The CDR3 DNA reads TGTGCCAGCAGCCAAGAATCTGGGTTAGGCACCGGGGAGCTGTTTTTT. Translating it yields CASSQESGLGTGELFF.

V gene TRBV20-1 combines with J gene TRBJ1-2; D remains ambiguous. V was pared by 6 bases and J by 3 bases, with 11 bases between. Germline V gives CDR1 DFQATT, CDR2 SNEGSKA (reference sequence). The CDR3 sequence is 12 residues long. CDR3 nucleotide sequence: TGCAGTGCCCCTACCGGAGACTATGGCTACACCTTC. It translates to CSAPTGDYGYTF.

The chain couples TRBV7-2 to TRBJ2-3; D might be TRBD1 or TRBD2, each matching 6 bases. The CDR3 is 16 residues long. The germline V gene encodes CDR1 SGHTA and CDR2 FQGNSA. V was trimmed by 5 bases and J by 4 bases, leaving 19 bases between them. CDR3 sequence: CASSHPGGQAADTQYF. DNA for the CDR3: TGTGCCAGCAGCCATCCTGGGGGGCAGGCCGCAGATACGCAGTATTTT.

This clonotype occurred a few times. The chain combines TRBV12-3 or TRBV12-4 with TRBJ1-1; D is possibly TRBD1 (6 bases). V gave up 7 bases and J gave up 4 bases, with 13 bases separating them. This CDR3 spans 13 amino acids. Here the CDR3 reads CASITGKGTEAFF. CDR3 DNA: TGTGCCAGCATTACAGGGAAGGGCACTGAAGCTTTCTTT.